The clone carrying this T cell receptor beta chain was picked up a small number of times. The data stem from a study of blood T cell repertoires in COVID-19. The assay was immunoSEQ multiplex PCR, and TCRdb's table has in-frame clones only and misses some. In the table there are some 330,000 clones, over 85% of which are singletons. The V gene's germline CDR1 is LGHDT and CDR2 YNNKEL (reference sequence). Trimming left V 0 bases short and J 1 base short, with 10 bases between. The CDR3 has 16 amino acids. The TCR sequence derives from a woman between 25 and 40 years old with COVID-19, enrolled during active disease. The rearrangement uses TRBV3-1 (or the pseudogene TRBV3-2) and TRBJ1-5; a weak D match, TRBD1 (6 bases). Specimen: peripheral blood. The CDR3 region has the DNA TGTGCCAGCAGCCAAGAGGGCAGGGGAAGCAATCAGCCCCAGCATTTT. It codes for CASSQEGRGSNQPQHF.